This T cell receptor (beta chain) was documented in a study of identifying expanded T cells in peripheral blood. Collection occurred without any documented infections or immune events in donors. Produced via immunoSEQ multiplex PCR; TCRdb's table is partial and in-frame only. The sample has approximately 100,000 clones; 88% are singletons. The study's findings and limits: Differentially abundant clones: 0.95 to 1.5 between replicates, 16.4 at two to three weeks, over 18 at four. Variance in clone template counts between approximately two-week samples significantly increased with total template count across all healthy donors.

The germline V and J ends were trimmed by 3 bases and 0 bases, with 6 bases remaining between them. The CDR3 length is 14 residues. The V gene's germline CDR1 is MDHEN and CDR2 SYDVKM. In regard to this clone: The antigen is unknown.

This clonotype originated in a person aged 18-70 years in good health. V is TRBV28 and J is TRBJ1-3; D uncertain. Sequencing was carried out using blood. The CDR3 protein is CASSLTSSGNTIYF. The CDR3 DNA sequence: TGTGCCAGCAGTTTGACGAGCTCTGGAAACACCATATATTTT.